This T cell receptor (beta chain) was identified in a study of cytomegalovirus exposure and HLA in healthy donors. The CDR3 extends over 15 amino acids. V was pared by 6 bases and J by 2 bases, with 17 bases between. Germline CDR1 reads SNHLY; CDR2 reads FYNNEI. Comments on this clone: What it binds is unknown.

Findings of the study overall: Prior analysis indicated that the majority of TCR beta V segments exhibited productivity approximately 87% or approximately 30% of the time.

The PCR contained 60 Vbeta and 13 Jbeta primers. Assay: immunoSEQ multiplex PCR; the TCRdb copy retains only in-frame clones and omits some. The sample consists of around 130,000 clones, 61% of them appearing once. The source is a male donor in good health and CMV-seronegative. Sequenced: PBMCs. This chain links TRBV2 with TRBJ2-7, with a weak D call TRBD1 (6 bases). As DNA, the CDR3 is TGTGCCAGCAGACCTACAGGGAAGGGAACCTACGAGCAGTACTTC. Protein product: CASRPTGKGTYEQYF. Drawing the rest from reference TRBV2 and TRBJ2-7, the complete variable domain is EPEVTQTPSHQVTQMGQEVILRCVPISNHLYFYWYRQILGQKVEFLVSFYNNEISEKSEIFDDQFSVERPDGSNFTLKIRSTKLEDSAMYFCASRPTGKGTYEQYFGPGTRLTVT.